The source of this T cell receptor (beta chain) is a study of cytomegalovirus exposure and HLA in healthy donors. Study-level findings and limits: In terms of immune exposure information, only CMV serostatus was available. Highly shared sequence variants in one cluster were likely a sequencing artifact.

As to this clone: What it recognizes is unknown.

The CDR3 is 12 amino acids. Germline CDR1 is GTSNPN and CDR2 is SVGIG (reference sequence). Trimming stripped 2 bases from V and 5 bases from J, with 9 bases between. PCR involved 60 Vbeta and 13 Jbeta primers. Clones were sequenced by immunoSEQ multiplex PCR, and TCRdb holds only the in-frame ones, with some missing. Among under 200,000 clones listed, around 83% were seen once. The clonotype comes from a girl aged 2 to 10 in good health and CMV-seropositive. The source material was PBMCs. This chain links TRBV30 with TRBJ1-1; D gene uncertain. CDR3 nucleotide sequence: TGTGCCTGGAGTCTACGGTGGACTGAAGCTTTCTTT. Residues: CAWSLRWTEAFF.